The 6 T cell receptor beta chains below all came from one sample that was sequenced in a study of blood T cell repertoires in COVID-19. Sequencing was performed with immunoSEQ multiplex PCR; in TCRdb, only in-frame clones are kept and a portion is missing. Of some 44,000 clones in the sample, approximately 90% were seen once. The sequenced material came from peripheral blood. The receptors shown here come from a human donor in a cohort sampled during active COVID-19.

The CDR3 DNA is TGTGCCAGCACAGGACAGGGCTTTGGCTACACCTTC. Amino acid sequence: CASTGQGFGYTF. V gene TRBV5-4 combines with J gene TRBJ1-2; 8 bases align to TRBD1. This CDR3 has 12 residues. V dropped 6 bases and J dropped 7; count of bases not matched to a gene: 5. The germline V gene encodes CDR1 SGHNT and CDR2 YYREEE (reference sequence).

V is TRBV12-3 or TRBV12-4 and J is TRBJ2-1, with a possible D match to TRBD1 (5 bases). There are 12 residues in the CDR3. V gave up 4 bases and J gave up 9 bases, with 10 bases separating them. The CDR3 loop reads CASSWSGFEQFF. CDR3 sequence (DNA): TGTGCCAGCAGTTGGTCAGGGTTTGAGCAGTTCTTC.

In DNA, the CDR3 is TGTGCCAGCAGTGTCGCTGCGAGGGGCTACACCTTC. As protein: CASSVAARGYTF. The chain joins TRBV6-2 or TRBV6-3 to TRBJ1-2; D remains unclear. The CDR3 consists of 12 residues. The germline gives CDR1 MNHEY, CDR2 SVGEGT. V lost 5 bases and J 8 bases, leaving 12 bases between the germline ends.

This chain links TRBV6-5 with TRBJ1-4; weak D call: TRBD1 (6 bases). Germline assignment: CDR1 MNHEY and CDR2 SVGAGI. V was shortened by 2 bases and J by 4 bases, with 14 bases between the two germline ends. This CDR3 comprises 16 residues. DNA of the CDR3: TGTGCCAGCAGTTACCAGGACAGAGGGATTAATGAAAAACTGTTTTTT. Translation: CASSYQDRGINEKLFF.

The chain combines TRBV18 with TRBJ2-5; 10 bases are a match to TRBD2. Matching the DNA end better, TRBJ2-7 makes the J call doubtful. The CDR3 totals 14 residues. Germline CDR1 is KGHSH and CDR2 is LQKENI. Written as DNA, the CDR3 is TGTGCCAGCTCATTTAGCGGGGGGCAGAGCGAGCAGTACTTC. Protein: CASSFSGGQSEQYF.

The chain couples TRBV19 to TRBJ2-2; TRBD1 matches 7 bases. Germline CDR1 is LNHDA and CDR2 is SQIVND (reference sequence). This CDR3 has 16 residues. The ends lost 2 bases at V and 6 bases at J; junction bases unmatched: 9. The CDR3 region is CASSINRGFGAGELFF. The CDR3 DNA reads as TGTGCCAGTAGTATAAACAGGGGCTTCGGGGCCGGGGAGCTGTTTTTT.